Presented here are 14 T cell receptor beta chains from one specimen sequenced in a study of T cell clonotyping in hematopoietic cell transplantation (dated by TCRdb to about 2021). Receptors were amplified or captured by the immunoSEQ multiplex PCR assay. TCRdb took over this immuneACCESS table, retaining in-frame rearrangements with V and J assigned. Such tables are incomplete; in checked studies, under half of the missing clones stem from an unresolved V gene, and the remainder is unexplained. This sample gives approximately 80,000 clones in total; approximately 95% of them show up just once. Clones ranked in the top ten supply roughly 1.5% of the sample. Reading the label with the study, this specimen's time point is: recipient sample about 28 days before transplant, after cytoreduction. The starting material was peripheral blood mononuclear cells, obtained before stem cell transplant. The receptor source for this set is a woman aged 45 to 65 with acute myeloid leukemia. Some clones in this sample may be carry-over from other donors' samples.

J is TRBJ2-2 and V is TRBV19; TRBD2 is a possible D gene (5 bases). Per germline, CDR1 LNHDA and CDR2 SQIVND (reference sequence). The CDR3 is 14 residues long. With 10 bases removed from V and 0 bases from J, the gap between germline ends came to 12 bases. The CDR3 DNA follows: TGTGCCACCCAGACTAAGACGAACACCGGGGAGCTGTTTTTT. Translation: CATQTKTNTGELFF.

This chain uses TRBV11-2 with TRBJ2-5, with 8 bases aligning to TRBD2. Germline loops: CDR1 SGHAT, CDR2 FQNNGV. CDR3 length equals 16 residues. V shed 2 bases, J shed 2 bases, and the junction held 7 bases outside the gene matches. Here the CDR3 reads CASSLTTGGGQETQYF. CDR3 sequence (DNA): TGTGCCAGCAGCTTAACTACGGGGGGGGGTCAAGAGACCCAGTACTTC. Combining the CDR3 with reference TRBV11-2 and TRBJ2-5 gives the whole variable domain EAGVAQSPRYKIIEKRQSVAFWCNPISGHATLYWYQQILGQGPKLLIQFQNNGVVDDSQLPKDRFSAERLKGVDSTLKIQPAKLEDSAVYLCASSLTTGGGQETQYFGPGTRLLVL.

The CDR3 is CASSLGLLARTDTQYF. The CDR3 bases are TGTGCCAGCAGCTTAGGATTATTGGCGCGCACAGATACGCAGTATTTT. The J gene is TRBJ2-3, the V gene TRBV7-8; D unresolved. Germline V CDR1 and CDR2: SGHVS, FQNEAQ. The CDR3 totals 16 residues. Trimming removed 1 base at V and 1 base at J, with 12 bases between.

In this sample, this clone turned up a few times. The chain employs TRBV4-2 and TRBJ2-3; TRBD1 aligns across 8 bases. After removal of 0 bases from V and 1 base from J, the junction contained 0 bases not matched to a gene. Germline V gene sequence: CDR1 LGHNA, CDR2 YNFKEQ. This CDR3 region has 15 residues. The CDR3: CASSQDRGRTDTQYF. The CDR3 nucleotides are TGTGCCAGCAGCCAAGACAGGGGGCGCACAGATACGCAGTATTTT.

The chain employs TRBV30 and TRBJ2-7; 9 bases are a match to TRBD1. V shed 5 bases and J 7 bases; nucleotides not matched to a gene: 15. Per germline, CDR1 GTSNPN and CDR2 SVGIG (reference sequence). The CDR3 totals 15 residues. For the CDR3, the DNA is TGTGCCTGGGCCTTGGGGGACAGGGAAATTTGTGAGCAGTACTTC. As protein: CAWALGDREICEQYF.

This chain uses TRBV2 with TRBJ2-2; D remains ambiguous. Trimming left V 5 bases short and J 5 bases short, with 6 bases between. From germline, CDR1 is SNHLY and CDR2 FYNNEI. The CDR3 runs 12 residues. This chain's CDR3 is CASSWRTGELFF. The CDR3 region has the DNA TGTGCCAGCAGTTGGAGAACCGGGGAGCTGTTTTTT.

The V gene is TRBV30, the J gene TRBJ2-7; 12 bases agree with TRBD1. The trim removed 4 bases at V and 5 bases at J, leaving 6 bases unmatched. There are 14 residues in the CDR3. The germline V gene encodes CDR1 GTSNPN and CDR2 SVGIG (reference sequence). The CDR3 reads CAWTRDRGPHEQYF. As DNA, the CDR3 is TGTGCCTGGACAAGGGACAGGGGGCCGCACGAGCAGTACTTC.

The chain links TRBV30 to TRBJ1-6; D is ambiguous. Germline CDR1 is GTSNPN and CDR2 is SVGIG (reference sequence). The CDR3 totals 13 residues. The germline V and J ends were trimmed by 3 bases and 7 bases, with 10 bases remaining between them. The CDR3 nucleotides are TGTGCCTGGAGGAATCTTTTAAATTCACCCCTCCACTTT. Amino acid sequence: CAWRNLLNSPLHF.

The J gene is TRBJ2-3, the V gene TRBV5-1; D may be TRBD1 or TRBD2 (5 bases each). Trimming took 0 bases from V and 1 from J, leaving 9 bases between them. The CDR3 is 15 residues long. In germline, CDR1 is SGHRS, CDR2 YFSETQ. In DNA form, the CDR3 reads TGCGCCAGCAGCTTGGGGGGACCCGGCACAGATACGCAGTATTTT. The encoded protein is CASSLGGPGTDTQYF.

This clone has a single count. The chain joins TRBV30 to TRBJ2-7; no firm D call. There are 12 residues in the CDR3. Germline V CDR1 and CDR2: GTSNPN, SVGIG (reference sequence). Trimming took 2 bases from V and 2 from J, leaving 7 bases between them. CDR3 sequence reads: CAWSRTTYEQYF. The DNA of the CDR3 is TGTGCCTGGAGTCGAACAACCTACGAGCAGTACTTC.

The V gene is TRBV19, the J gene TRBJ1-2; 8 nucleotides line up with TRBD1. Germline V lookup: CDR1 LNHDA, CDR2 SQIVND (reference sequence). The CDR3 runs 15 residues. Trimming at V came to 1 base and at J to 7 bases, leaving 8 bases not matched to a gene. The CDR3 DNA is TGTGCCAGTAGTATAGCCCGACAGGGGCGCAGTGGCTACACCTTC. This sequence encodes CASSIARQGRSGYTF.

This clone came up a few times. The V gene is TRBV18, the J gene TRBJ1-1; D perhaps matches TRBD1 (5 bases). Germline CDR1 reads KGHSH; CDR2 reads LQKENI. Trimming took 3 bases from V and 11 from J, leaving 13 bases between them. This CDR3 region has 12 residues. The CDR3 reads CASSPQGERAFF. CDR3 nucleotides: TGTGCCAGCTCACCGCAGGGTGAGAGGGCTTTCTTT.

The rearrangement uses TRBV2 and TRBJ2-3; 8 bases agree with TRBD2. J gave up 1 base and V 3 bases, and 6 bases lay outside the gene matches. CDR3 length equals 16 residues. CDR1 is SNHLY, CDR2 FYNNEI, per germline. The CDR3, as DNA: TGTGCCAGCAGTGACGGCGGGACTAGGGGCACAGATACGCAGTATTTT. This gives the protein CASSDGGTRGTDTQYF.

This rearrangement joins TRBV5-6 to TRBJ2-2; weak D call: TRBD1 (5 bases). Germline CDR1 SGHDT, CDR2 YYEEEE. This CDR3 has 17 residues. Trimming took off 2 bases at V and 6 bases at J, with 20 bases between the two ends. The CDR3 nucleotides are TGTGCCAGCAGCTTACTGAGTGGGGCAGGCGCCTCCGGGGAGCTGTTTTTT. This encodes CASSLLSGAGASGELFF.